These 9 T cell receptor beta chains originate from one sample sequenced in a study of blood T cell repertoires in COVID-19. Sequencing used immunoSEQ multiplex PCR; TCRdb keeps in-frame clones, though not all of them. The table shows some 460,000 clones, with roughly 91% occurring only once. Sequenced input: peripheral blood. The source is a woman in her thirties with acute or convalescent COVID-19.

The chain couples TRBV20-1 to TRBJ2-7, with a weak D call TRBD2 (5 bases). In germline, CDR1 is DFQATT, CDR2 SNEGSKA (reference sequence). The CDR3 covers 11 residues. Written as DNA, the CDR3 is TGCAGGCGGGCATTCTCCTACGAGCAGTACTTC. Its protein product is CRRAFSYEQYF.

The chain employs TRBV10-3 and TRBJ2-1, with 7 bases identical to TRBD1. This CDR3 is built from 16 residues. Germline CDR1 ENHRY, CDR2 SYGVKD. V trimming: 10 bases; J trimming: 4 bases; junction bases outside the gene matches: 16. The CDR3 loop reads CATENLRGNTYNEQFF. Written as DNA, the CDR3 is TGTGCCACAGAGAACCTCAGGGGGAATACATACAATGAGCAGTTCTTC.

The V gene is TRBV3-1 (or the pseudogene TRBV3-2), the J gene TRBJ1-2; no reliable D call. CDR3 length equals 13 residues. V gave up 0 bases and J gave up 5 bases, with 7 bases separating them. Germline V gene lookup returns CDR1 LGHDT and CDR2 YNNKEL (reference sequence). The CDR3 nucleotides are TGTGCCAGCAGCCAAGAACGGAGTTATGGCTACACCTTC. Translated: CASSQERSYGYTF.

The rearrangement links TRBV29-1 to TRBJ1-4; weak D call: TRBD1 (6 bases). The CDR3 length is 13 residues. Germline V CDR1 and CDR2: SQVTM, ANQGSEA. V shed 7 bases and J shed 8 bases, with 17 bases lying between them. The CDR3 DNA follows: TGCAGCGGAGGGGGGGCGCGTGGGGAAAAACTGTTTTTT. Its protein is CSGGGARGEKLFF.

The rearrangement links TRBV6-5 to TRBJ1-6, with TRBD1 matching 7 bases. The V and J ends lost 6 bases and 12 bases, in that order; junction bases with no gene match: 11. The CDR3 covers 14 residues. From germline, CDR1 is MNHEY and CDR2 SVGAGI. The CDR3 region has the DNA TGTGCCAGCAGGGCCGACAGGGTGGAGGGACCCCTCCACTTT. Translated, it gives CASRADRVEGPLHF.

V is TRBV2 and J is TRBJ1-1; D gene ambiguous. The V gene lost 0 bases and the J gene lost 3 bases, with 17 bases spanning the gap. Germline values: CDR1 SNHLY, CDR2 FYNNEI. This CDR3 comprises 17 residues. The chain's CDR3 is CASSEATLQAWDTEAFF. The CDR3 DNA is TGTGCCAGCAGTGAAGCCACTCTGCAGGCTTGGGACACTGAAGCTTTCTTT. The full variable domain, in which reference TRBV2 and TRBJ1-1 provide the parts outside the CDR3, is EPEVTQTPSHQVTQMGQEVILRCVPISNHLYFYWYRQILGQKVEFLVSFYNNEISEKSEIFDDQFSVERPDGSNFTLKIRSTKLEDSAMYFCASSEATLQAWDTEAFFGQGTRLTVV.

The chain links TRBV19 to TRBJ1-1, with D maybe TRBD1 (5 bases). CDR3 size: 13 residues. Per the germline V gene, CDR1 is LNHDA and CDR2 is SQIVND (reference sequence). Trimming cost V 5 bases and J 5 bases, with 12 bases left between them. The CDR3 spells CASSSWEGTEAFF. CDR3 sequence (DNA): TGTGCCAGTAGTTCGTGGGAGGGGACTGAAGCTTTCTTT.

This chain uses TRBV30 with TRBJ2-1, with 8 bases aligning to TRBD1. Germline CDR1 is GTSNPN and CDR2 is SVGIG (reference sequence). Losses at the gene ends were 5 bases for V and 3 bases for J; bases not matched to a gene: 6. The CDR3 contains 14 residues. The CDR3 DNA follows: TGTGCCTGGGCGACAGGGGTGGACTACAATGAGCAGTTCTTC. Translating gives CAWATGVDYNEQFF.

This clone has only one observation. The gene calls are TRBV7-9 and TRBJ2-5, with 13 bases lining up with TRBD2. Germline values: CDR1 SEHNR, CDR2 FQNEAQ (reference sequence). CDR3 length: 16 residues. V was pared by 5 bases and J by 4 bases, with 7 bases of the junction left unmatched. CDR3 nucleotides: TGTGCCAGCAGCCCCCTACTAGCGGGGGGGCTAGAGACCCAGTACTTC. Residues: CASSPLLAGGLETQYF.